What follows are 24 T cell receptor beta chains derived from one specimen sequenced in a study of T cell repertoires in cytomegalovirus infection. Which antigens these TCRs recognize remains unknown. One entry per CDR3 protein, called by TCRdb with MiXCR from the reads. This sample has hundreds of thousands of distinct CDR3 sequences, with around 30% found just once. Sequenced here: cultured CD8+ T cells from PBMCs, sampled from culture after CMV antigen stimulation. The source of these receptors is a human donor in good health (CMV status not recorded). Some clones in this sample may be carry-over from other donors' samples.

Details on this clonotype: A much larger clone is a single base away; this may be a read error. The rearrangement uses TRBV19 and TRBJ1-2; no reliable D call. CDR3 size: 10 residues. Germline CDR1 and CDR2: LNHDA and SQIVND (reference sequence). The CDR3 region is CASNYYSYTF. CDR3 coding DNA: TGTGCCAGTAATTACTATAGCTACACCTTC.

Only a few counts were recorded for this clonotype. V usage is TRBV7-9 and J usage is TRBJ1-6; D may be TRBD1 (5 bases). CDR3 length: 13 residues. The germline V gene encodes CDR1 SEHNR and CDR2 FQNEAQ (reference sequence). The V gene lost 7 bases and the J gene lost 10 bases, with 14 bases spanning the gap. This CDR3 is CASTPGNPSPLHF. The CDR3 coding sequence is TGTGCCAGCACCCCAGGGAACCCATCACCCCTCCACTTT.

This chain joins TRBV5-1 and TRBJ1-1, with no clear D. This CDR3 contains 14 residues. In germline, CDR1 is SGHRS, CDR2 YFSETQ. V was cut by 4 bases and J by 3 bases, with 13 bases left in between. CDR3: CASSPRTGYTEAFF. CDR3 DNA sequence: TGCGCCAGCAGCCCCCGGACGGGTTACACTGAAGCTTTCTTT. The whole variable domain, remainder taken from reference TRBV5-1 and TRBJ1-1, is KAGVTQTPRYLIKTRGQQVTLSCSPISGHRSVSWYQQTPGQGLQFLFEYFSETQRNKGNFPGRFSGRQFSNSRSEMNVSTLELGDSALYLCASSPRTGYTEAFFGQGTRLTVV.

The chain couples TRBV9 to TRBJ2-3; D perhaps matches TRBD1 (5 bases). The CDR3 consists of 18 residues. V was clipped by 4 bases and J by 2 bases, with 23 bases between them. Looked up from germline, CDR1 is SGDLS and CDR2 is YYNGEE. The CDR3 region is CASSPPRHGWGTTDTQYF. Here the CDR3 DNA reads TGTGCCAGCAGCCCTCCCCGACACGGTTGGGGCACCACAGATACGCAGTATTTT.

This sequence joins TRBV6-6 and TRBJ2-6; either TRBD1 or TRBD2 may fit D (5 bases each). V lost 4 bases to trimming and J lost 2 bases, with 18 bases between them. The CDR3 consists of 18 residues. Germline CDR1 and CDR2: MNHNY and SVGAGI (reference sequence). CDR3 DNA sequence: TGTGCCAGCAGTTTTATTAGGGACCCAGCTCCTGGGGCCAACGTCCTGACTTTC. Translating it yields CASSFIRDPAPGANVLTF.

The table lists this clonotype with many counts. This CDR3 reads CASSWMGQGRETQYF. As DNA, the CDR3 is TGTGCCAGCAGCTGGATGGGACAGGGGAGAGAGACCCAGTACTTC. This rearrangement joins TRBV7-3 to TRBJ2-5; 10 bases align to TRBD1. Losses at the gene ends were 4 bases for V and 4 bases for J; bases not matched to a gene: 6. This CDR3 is 15 amino acids long. Germline CDR1 SGHTA, CDR2 FQGTGA.

This clonotype was picked up a small number of times. The chain employs TRBV9 and TRBJ1-2; TRBD1 is a possible D gene (5 bases). Germline CDR1 is SGDLS and CDR2 is YYNGEE. CDR3 length: 12 residues. Trimming removed 5 bases from V and 6 bases from J, with 11 bases in between. The CDR3 region has the DNA TGTGCCAGCAGTCAGGGTGTTCATGGCTACACCTTC. It translates to CASSQGVHGYTF.

V gene TRBV6-2 or TRBV6-3 combines with J gene TRBJ2-5; 7 bases map to TRBD2. The germline gives CDR1 MNHEY, CDR2 SVGEGT. The CDR3 runs to 14 residues. The trim removed 6 bases at V and 5 bases at J, leaving 9 bases unmatched. CDR3 protein: CASRTSVGGETQYF. As DNA, the CDR3 is TGTGCCAGCAGAACCTCAGTGGGGGGGGAGACCCAGTACTTC.

In this sample, this clonotype turned up many times. This chain uses TRBV7-9 with TRBJ1-1, with D possibly being TRBD1 (5 bases). Germline values: CDR1 SEHNR, CDR2 FQNEAQ (reference sequence). V was trimmed by 4 bases and J by 5 bases, leaving 14 bases between them. CDR3 length: 14 residues. CDR3 nucleotide sequence: TGTGCCAGCAGCTCTGGGGGGGAGGGGACTGAAGCTTTCTTT. Amino acid sequence: CASSSGGEGTEAFF.

V usage is TRBV6-5 and J usage is TRBJ2-1, with 7 bases lining up with TRBD2. The V segment lost 5 bases and the J segment 8 bases; nucleotides outside the gene matches: 9. CDR1 and CDR2 (germline): MNHEY, SVGAGI. CDR3 length: 14 residues. The CDR3 protein is CASSHGGNYDEQFF. CDR3 nucleotides: TGTGCCAGCAGTCACGGGGGGAATTACGATGAGCAGTTCTTC.

A word on this clonotype: One end of the junction fails to match germline, which may point to a read error. This sequence joins TRBV6-2 or TRBV6-3 and TRBJ1-2, with TRBD1 matching over 9 bases. CDR3 length: 18 residues. Germline V gene data show CDR1 as MNHEY and CDR2 as SVGEGT. CDR3 bases: TGTGCCAGCAGTTACCCTCGATTTGAACAGGGGGCCGACTATGGCTGCACCTTC. Its protein product is CASSYPRFEQGADYGCTF.

The genes are TRBV12-3 or TRBV12-4 and TRBJ1-4; D is possibly TRBD1 (6 bases). Trimming shortened V by 3 bases and J by 8 bases, and 13 bases separated the two germline ends. CDR3 size: 14 residues. The CDR3 region is CASSFSGAVEKLFF. The CDR3 nucleotides are TGTGCCAGCAGTTTCTCGGGGGCTGTGGAAAAACTGTTTTTT.

The V gene is TRBV6-1, the J gene TRBJ1-5; tentatively, D is TRBD1 (6 bases). The CDR3 runs 15 residues. Germline values: CDR1 MNHNS, CDR2 SASEGT. Trimming cost V 0 bases and J 3 bases, with 9 bases left between them. The CDR3 loop reads CASSEAQGFNQPQHF. The CDR3 DNA sequence: TGTGCCAGCAGTGAAGCGCAGGGGTTCAATCAGCCCCAGCATTTT.

The J gene is TRBJ2-2, the V gene TRBV2; D gene uncertain. CDR3 length: 15 amino acids. CDR1 is SNHLY and CDR2 is FYNNEI in the germline V gene. V shed 3 bases and J shed 5 bases, with 13 bases lying between them. CDR3 residues: CASSDAGLATGELFF. CDR3 DNA: TGTGCCAGCAGTGATGCCGGGTTGGCGACCGGGGAGCTGTTTTTT.

This clonotype was seen a handful of times. The V and J genes are TRBV6-5 and TRBJ2-5; D perhaps matches TRBD1 (6 bases). The V end lost 1 base, the J end lost 2 bases, and 17 bases lay between the germline ends. Germline V gene data show CDR1 as MNHEY and CDR2 as SVGAGI. This CDR3 region has 17 residues. The CDR3 sequence: CASSYFPNLDSQETQYF. Here the CDR3 DNA reads TGTGCCAGCAGTTACTTCCCCAATTTGGACAGTCAAGAGACCCAGTACTTC.

This clonotype appeared a few times. Here the CDR3 DNA reads TGTGCCAGCAGACCGGGACTAGCGGGCTACGAGCAGTACTTC. Translating gives CASRPGLAGYEQYF. This chain uses TRBV27 with TRBJ2-7, with 12 bases identical to TRBD2. Germline-derived CDR1 and CDR2 are MNHEY and SMNVEV (reference sequence). There are 14 residues in the CDR3. The trim removed 6 bases at V and 3 bases at J, leaving 3 bases unmatched.

The CDR3 region has the DNA TGTGCCAGCAGCTCGGGGAACGGGCCTAGCAATCAGCCCCAGCATTTT. It specifies CASSSGNGPSNQPQHF. The V and J genes are TRBV7-9 and TRBJ1-5; D remains unclear. With 4 bases removed from V and 0 bases from J, the gap between germline ends came to 13 bases. There are 16 residues in the CDR3. Looked up from germline, CDR1 is SEHNR and CDR2 is FQNEAQ (reference sequence).

The genes are TRBV2 and TRBJ2-3; 9 bases line up with TRBD2. Germline CDR1 and CDR2: SNHLY and FYNNEI. Trimming at V came to 3 bases and at J to 0 bases, leaving 7 bases not matched to a gene. The CDR3 consists of 17 residues. CDR3: CASSEREGSSSTDTQYF. For the CDR3, the DNA is TGTGCCAGCAGTGAGCGGGAGGGCAGCTCTAGCACAGATACGCAGTATTTT.

This clonotype was detected ten times or more. This chain joins TRBV4-1 and TRBJ2-1; no firm D call. V lost 0 bases and J lost 7, with 7 bases in between. Germline CDR1 MGHRA, CDR2 YSYEKL. The CDR3 totals 13 residues. The CDR3 sequence is CASSQEGRNEQFF. CDR3 sequence (DNA): TGCGCCAGCAGCCAAGAGGGAAGAAATGAGCAGTTCTTC.

The chain recombines TRBV10-3 with TRBJ2-3; D is unclear. The CDR3 is 16 residues long. Germline CDR1 is ENHRY and CDR2 is SYGVKD. Trimming cost V 3 bases and J 5 bases, with 18 bases left between them. The CDR3 protein is CAISDRQGKWKDTQYF. The CDR3 DNA reads as TGTGCCATCAGTGACCGACAAGGGAAGTGGAAAGATACGCAGTATTTT.

The V and J genes are TRBV12-3 or TRBV12-4 and TRBJ1-4; D not certain. V dropped 6 bases and J dropped 6 bases, with 8 bases sitting between them. This CDR3 is 12 amino acids long. CDR3 in amino acids: CASSQWDEKLFF. CDR3 coding DNA: TGTGCCAGCAGCCAATGGGATGAAAAACTGTTTTTT.

The rearrangement joins TRBV7-9 to TRBJ1-1, with D possibly being TRBD1 (6 bases). The CDR3 runs 12 residues. V was shortened by 5 bases and J by 7 bases, with 11 bases between the two germline ends. CDR1 is SEHNR, CDR2 FQNEAQ, per germline (reference sequence). The CDR3 sequence: CASSPSGVEAFF. For the CDR3, the DNA is TGTGCCAGCAGCCCCTCAGGGGTTGAAGCTTTCTTT. Variable domain in full (rest from reference TRBV7-9 and TRBJ1-1): DTGVSQNPRHKITKRGQNVTFRCDPISEHNRLYWYRQTLGQGPEFLTYFQNEAQLEKSRLLSDRFSAERPKGSFSTLEIQRTEQGDSAMYLCASSPSGVEAFFGQGTRLTVV.

This clonotype appeared many times. The chain carries TRBV12-3 or TRBV12-4 and TRBJ2-1; D unresolved. The CDR3 is 13 residues long. V lost 4 bases and J lost 5, with 9 bases in between. The CDR3 reads CASSSHLNNEQFF. The CDR3 DNA follows: TGTGCCAGCAGTTCCCATTTGAACAATGAGCAGTTCTTC.

This chain links TRBV7-3 with TRBJ1-2; D gene uncertain. The V gene's germline CDR1 is SGHTA and CDR2 FQGTGA. CDR3 length: 16 residues. Trimming took off 2 bases at V and 1 base at J, with 14 bases between the two ends. In nucleotides, the CDR3 is TGTGCCAGCAGCTTATTTCCAGAGCATGATAACTATGGCTACACCTTC. Protein sequence: CASSLFPEHDNYGYTF.